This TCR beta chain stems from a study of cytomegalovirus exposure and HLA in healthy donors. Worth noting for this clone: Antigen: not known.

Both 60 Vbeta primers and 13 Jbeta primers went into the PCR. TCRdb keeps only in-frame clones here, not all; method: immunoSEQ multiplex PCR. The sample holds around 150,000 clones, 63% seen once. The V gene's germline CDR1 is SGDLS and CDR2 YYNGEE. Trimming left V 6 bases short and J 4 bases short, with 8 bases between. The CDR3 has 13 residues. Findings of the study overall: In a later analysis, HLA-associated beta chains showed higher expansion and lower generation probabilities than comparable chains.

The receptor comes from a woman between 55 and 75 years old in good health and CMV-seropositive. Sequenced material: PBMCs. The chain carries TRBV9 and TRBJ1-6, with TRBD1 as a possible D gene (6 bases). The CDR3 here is CASTGQYNSPLHF. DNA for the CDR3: TGTGCCAGCACAGGACAGTATAATTCACCCCTCCACTTT.